These T cell receptor beta chains were read from a single sample in a study of CD8 T cells in ankylosing spondylitis. TCRdb re-called the 5' RACE reads through MiXCR, storing one row per CDR3 protein. Here the sample spans approximately 500,000 distinct CDR3 sequences, about 13% being singletons. Specimen: blood, either unsorted or a sorted T cell fraction (not recorded which). These receptors were taken from a male donor with ankylosing spondylitis. Both conserved end residues are part of each CDR3. D genes are given only for firm matches. Not all rows give a size; the values are once, few, many and, for expanded clones, a class.

j_call v_call clone_size d_call cdr3_aa cdr3_nt
TRBJ2-7 TRBV5-1 NA NA CASSLGGGRGYEQYF TGCGCCAGCAGCTTGGGAGGGGGAAGGGGCTACGAGCAGTACTTC
TRBJ2-3 TRBV5-4 NA NA CASSLAGDRSADTQYF TGTGCCAGCAGCTTGGCTGGGGATCGGTCCGCAGATACGCAGTATTTT
TRBJ1-2 TRBV10-3 few NA CAISESRDLSYGYTF TGTGCCATCAGTGAGAGCAGAGACTTGAGCTATGGCTACACCTTC
TRBJ2-6 TRBV11-2 NA NA CASSPYNGANVLTF TGTGCCAGCAGCCCCTATAATGGGGCCAACGTCCTGACTTTC
TRBJ1-1 TRBV7-9 few NA CASKAAGATEAFF TGTGCCAGCAAGGCCGCAGGGGCAACTGAAGCTTTCTTT
TRBJ2-3 TRBV20-1 many NA CSARNSQGKDTQYF TGCAGTGCTAGAAACAGCCAGGGTAAAGATACGCAGTATTTT
TRBJ2-3 TRBV4-1 many TRBD2 CASSPRGGRGTDTQYF TGCGCCAGCAGCCCCCGTGGCGGGAGAGGCACAGATACGCAGTATTTT
TRBJ2-3 TRBV5-1 NA NA CASHYRGGADTQYF TGCGCCAGCCACTACAGGGGAGGCGCAGATACGCAGTATTTT
TRBJ2-7 TRBV20-1 few TRBD2 CSVPGGGRFDEQYF TGCAGTGTACCGGGGGGGGGTCGTTTTGACGAGCAGTACTTC
TRBJ2-6 TRBV29-1 few NA CSVAGTGANVLTF TGCAGCGTGGCAGGGACTGGGGCCAACGTCCTGACTTTC
TRBJ2-1 TRBV11-3 NA TRBD2 CASSLEIGLASVGQFF TGTGCCAGCAGCTTAGAGATTGGACTAGCGAGTGTGGGGCAGTTCTTC
TRBJ2-3 TRBV5-1 many NA CASSIIGLDSTDTQYF TGCGCCAGCAGCATTATAGGTCTGGATAGCACAGATACGCAGTATTTT
TRBJ2-2 TRBV7-7 NA NA CASSLGPGSGELFF TGTGCCAGCAGCTTAGGTCCGGGTTCCGGGGAGCTGTTTTTT
TRBJ1-1 TRBV5-1 NA NA CASSLALLDANAEAFF TGCGCCAGCAGCTTGGCCTTACTAGACGCTAACGCTGAAGCTTTCTTT
TRBJ1-4 TRBV3-1 NA NA CASSQDWEITTNEKLFF TGTGCCAGCAGCCAAGATTGGGAGATTACAACTAATGAAAAACTGTTTTTT
TRBJ2-7 TRBV11-3 few NA CASSLAAGTSYEQYF TGTGCCAGCAGCTTAGCAGCAGGGACCTCCTACGAGCAGTACTTC
TRBJ2-4 TRBV5-6 NA NA CASSSPLMGNIQYF TGTGCCAGCAGCTCCCCTCTGATGGGAAACATTCAGTACTTC
TRBJ2-4 TRBV12-5 NA NA CASAGRSKNIQYF TGTGCTAGTGCTGGCAGATCCAAAAACATTCAGTACTTC
TRBJ1-1 TRBV19 NA NA CASSTQGRTEAFF TGTGCCAGTAGTACCCAGGGAAGGACTGAAGCTTTCTTT
TRBJ2-2 TRBV15 NA NA CATSIIRTGELFF TGTGCCACCAGCATCATTCGCACCGGGGAGCTGTTTTTT
TRBJ2-2 TRBV12-3/TRBV12-4 many NA CASSFAGELFF TGTGCCAGCAGTTTTGCCGGGGAGCTGTTTTTT
TRBJ1-3 TRBV12-3/TRBV12-4 few TRBD1 CASSPRGGTIYF TGTGCCAGCAGTCCCAGGGGGGGCACCATATATTTT
TRBJ2-5 TRBV7-2 NA TRBD2 CASSLAGTSGQETQYF TGTGCCAGCAGCTTAGCGGGGACTAGCGGTCAAGAGACCCAGTACTTC
TRBJ1-1 TRBV12-3/TRBV12-4 many NA CASSRSSGNTEAFF TGTGCCAGCAGCCGAAGTTCGGGAAACACTGAAGCTTTCTTT
TRBJ2-1 TRBV5-1 NA NA CASHLMDGGDEQFF TGCGCCAGCCACCTGATGGACGGAGGGGATGAGCAGTTCTTC